One sample yielded the 31 T cell receptor beta chains listed below, sequenced in a study of blood T cell repertoires in COVID-19. The repertoire was sequenced with immunoSEQ multiplex PCR; TCRdb's copy has only in-frame clones and lacks some. The profile shows a few hundred thousand clones, about 90% of them singletons. Source material: PBMCs or T cells enriched from blood (not recorded which). These receptors all stem from a human donor in a cohort exposed to, infected with or recovered from COVID-19 (not recorded which). The donor label of this sample is uncertain.

The chain uses TRBV19 and TRBJ1-1; 10 nucleotides agree with TRBD1. Germline V gene sequence: CDR1 LNHDA, CDR2 SQIVND (reference sequence). CDR3 size: 15 residues. With V trimmed by 5 bases and J by 2 bases, 5 bases remained unmatched. For the CDR3, the DNA is TGTGCCAGTAGTTCCAGGACAGGGGGTAACACTGAAGCTTTCTTT. Its protein product is CASSSRTGGNTEAFF.

V and J are TRBV6-5 and TRBJ1-2; no firm D call. The CDR3 has 14 amino acids. V was clipped by 2 bases and J by 0 bases, with 7 bases between them. Germline CDR1 and CDR2: MNHEY and SVGAGI. The CDR3 DNA follows: TGTGCCAGCAGTTACGAGGGAGCTAACTATGGCTACACCTTC. Protein product: CASSYEGANYGYTF.

J is TRBJ1-2 and V is TRBV27; 7 nucleotides agree with TRBD1. Per germline, CDR1 MNHEY and CDR2 SMNVEV (reference sequence). With V trimmed by 0 bases and J by 6 bases, 4 bases remained unmatched. This CDR3 comprises 14 residues. The CDR3 spells CASSLSRDRDGYTF. CDR3 bases: TGTGCCAGCAGTTTATCACGAGACAGGGATGGCTACACCTTC.

V and J are TRBV24-1 and TRBJ2-1; D possibly corresponds to TRBD2 (5 bases). CDR1 is KGHDR, CDR2 SFDVKD, per germline. The V end was cut by 1 base, the J end by 3 bases, with 9 bases between. This CDR3 is built from 15 residues. The DNA of the CDR3 is TGTGCCACCAGTGATTTCGAGGGCCGCTACAATGAGCAGTTCTTC. It yields the protein CATSDFEGRYNEQFF.

As regards this clone: Other DNA sequences within the sample encode an identical CDR3. The V call is TRBV3-1 (or the pseudogene TRBV3-2), the J call TRBJ2-1, with 10 bases that match TRBD2. The CDR3 totals 16 residues. The V gene's germline CDR1 is LGHDT and CDR2 YNNKEL (reference sequence). V shed 6 bases and J 2 bases; nucleotides not matched to a gene: 7. The DNA for the CDR3 is TGTGCCAGCAGTCAAATAGCGGGGGGAACCTACAATGAGCAGTTCTTC. Translation: CASSQIAGGTYNEQFF.

A few counts support this clone. The chain is built from TRBV25-1 and TRBJ2-1, with D possibly being TRBD1 (7 bases). Per germline, CDR1 MGHDK and CDR2 SYGVNS. V was pared by 1 base and J by 3 bases, with 16 bases between. This CDR3 region has 17 residues. The CDR3 is CASSESQGGGIYNEQFF. CDR3 DNA sequence: TGTGCCAGCAGTGAATCGCAGGGGGGAGGTATCTACAATGAGCAGTTCTTC.

V and J are TRBV10-2 and TRBJ1-6, with TRBD1 matching 9 bases. The CDR3 is made up of 14 amino acids. The V gene end was trimmed by 6 bases and the J gene end by 9 bases; junction bases not matched to a gene: 6. Germline lookup yields CDR1 WSHSY and CDR2 SAAADI. CDR3 protein: CASSPGQGGSPLHF. The CDR3 region has the DNA TGCGCCAGCAGCCCGGGACAGGGAGGTTCACCCCTCCACTTT.

The rearrangement uses TRBV30 and TRBJ2-5, with 10 nucleotides matching TRBD1. CDR1 GTSNPN and CDR2 SVGIG come from the germline V gene (reference sequence). The CDR3 is 15 residues long. V lost 3 bases and J lost 5; bases outside the gene matches: 9. The CDR3 spells CAWSSGQGYFETQYF. The CDR3 coding sequence is TGTGCCTGGAGCTCGGGACAGGGGTATTTCGAGACCCAGTACTTC.

Only one count was recorded for this clone. The rearrangement links TRBV18 to TRBJ1-1; D remains ambiguous. This CDR3 spans 14 amino acids. In germline, CDR1 is KGHSH, CDR2 LQKENI. Trimming took 4 bases from V and 1 from J, leaving 10 bases between them. CDR3 loop: CASSLDAENTEAFF. CDR3 sequence (DNA): TGTGCCAGCTCACTTGATGCGGAGAACACTGAAGCTTTCTTT.

The gene calls are TRBV7-3 and TRBJ2-1; TRBD1 might be the D (5 bases). The germline V gene has CDR1 SGHTA and CDR2 FQGTGA. The ends were cut back, 5 bases at V and 0 bases at J, with 17 bases in the middle. This CDR3 has 17 residues. The CDR3 is CASSQRQIKSSYNEQFF. The CDR3 DNA is TGTGCCAGCAGCCAACGACAGATCAAGAGCTCCTACAATGAGCAGTTCTTC. The full variable domain, completed using reference TRBV7-3 and TRBJ2-1, is GAGVSQTPSNKVTEKGKYVELRCDPISGHTALYWYRQSLGQGPEFLIYFQGTGAADDSGLPNDRFFAVRPEGSVSTLKIQRTERGDSAVYLCASSQRQIKSSYNEQFFGPGTRLTVL.

The V and J genes are TRBV4-2 and TRBJ1-1, with TRBD1 as a possible D gene (6 bases). The CDR3 extends over 13 amino acids. Germline V gives CDR1 LGHNA, CDR2 YNFKEQ. V was trimmed by 4 bases and J by 1 base, leaving 7 bases between them. CDR3 residues: CASSRQENTEAFF. The CDR3 coding sequence is TGTGCCAGCAGCCGACAGGAGAACACTGAAGCTTTCTTT.

V and J are TRBV27 and TRBJ2-7; 10 bases match TRBD1. The V segment lost 5 bases and the J segment 1 base; nucleotides outside the gene matches: 11. The CDR3 covers 17 residues. The V gene's germline CDR1 is MNHEY and CDR2 SMNVEV (reference sequence). The CDR3 loop is CASSTFLRDRGSYEQYF. DNA for the CDR3: TGTGCCAGCAGTACCTTCCTTCGGGACAGGGGTTCCTACGAGCAGTACTTC.

The J gene is TRBJ1-1, the V gene TRBV27; 7 positions agree with TRBD1. This CDR3 has 15 residues. CDR1 is MNHEY, CDR2 SMNVEV, per germline (reference sequence). Trimming took 6 bases from V and 1 from J; bases not matched to a gene: 8. The CDR3 region has the DNA TGTGCCAGCAGACCCAACTCAGGGGGGAACACTGAAGCTTTCTTT. Translated, it gives CASRPNSGGNTEAFF.

The V and J genes are TRBV19 and TRBJ2-2; 7 bases line up with TRBD2. J was trimmed by 7 bases and V by 5 bases; bases with no gene match: 7. The V gene's germline CDR1 is LNHDA and CDR2 SQIVND (reference sequence). The length of the CDR3 is 14 residues. The CDR3 DNA reads TGTGCCAGTAGTTGGGACTACGAGGTCGGGGAGCTGTTTTTT. This sequence encodes CASSWDYEVGELFF. The variable domain in full, with the rest retrieved from reference TRBV19 and TRBJ2-2, is DGGITQSPKYLFRKEGQNVTLSCEQNLNHDAMYWYRQDPGQGLRLIYYSQIVNDFQKGDIAEGYSVSREKKESFPLTVTSAQKNPTAFYLCASSWDYEVGELFFGEGSRLTVL.

Here the CDR3 DNA reads TGCAGCGCTAGACAGGGTTCATACGCAGATACGCAGTATTTT. The encoded protein is CSARQGSYADTQYF. The V and J genes are TRBV29-1 and TRBJ2-3, with 7 bases that match TRBD1. Unmatched junction bases numbered 11, after V lost 7 bases and J lost 4 bases. Germline-derived CDR1 and CDR2 are SQVTM and ANQGSEA. The length of the CDR3 is 14 residues.

The chain has TRBV6-5 and TRBJ1-3; D perhaps matches TRBD1 (6 bases). Trimming stripped 7 bases from V and 4 bases from J, with 11 bases between. There are 13 residues in the CDR3. CDR1 is MNHEY and CDR2 is SVGAGI in the germline V gene. The CDR3 DNA reads TGTGCCAGCACTGGGACAAGAGGAAACACCATATATTTT. Its protein is CASTGTRGNTIYF.

This chain joins TRBV5-6 and TRBJ2-6, with 12 bases matching TRBD2. The CDR3 covers 16 residues. The V segment lost 4 bases and the J segment 13 bases; nucleotides outside the gene matches: 12. From germline, CDR1 is SGHDT and CDR2 YYEEEE. CDR3 region: CASSPLASGGARVLTF. CDR3 nucleotides: TGTGCCAGCAGCCCCCTGGCTAGCGGGGGGGCCCGGGTCCTGACTTTC.

CDR3 nucleotide sequence: TGTGCCACCAGCAGAGATGGGGGCGGGAATTCACCCCTCCACTTT. Its translation is CATSRDGGGNSPLHF. The genes are TRBV15 and TRBJ1-6; possibly TRBD1 for D (6 bases). CDR3 length: 15 amino acids. Per the germline V gene, CDR1 is LNHNV and CDR2 is YYDKDF (reference sequence). The V end lost 0 bases, the J end lost 7 bases, and 10 bases lay between the germline ends.

The chain recombines TRBV4-2 with TRBJ1-2, with TRBD1 matching 11 bases. The V gene end was trimmed by 6 bases and the J gene end by 8 bases; junction bases not matched to a gene: 5. Germline V gives CDR1 LGHNA, CDR2 YNFKEQ. This CDR3 contains 13 residues. The CDR3 loop is CASRPDRGLGYTF. The CDR3 nucleotides are TGTGCCAGCAGACCGGACAGGGGGCTCGGCTACACCTTC.

The V call is TRBV5-5, the J call TRBJ1-2, with D perhaps TRBD1 (5 bases). The V and J ends lost 4 bases and 4 bases respectively, with 17 bases between them. The CDR3 is 15 residues long. The germline CDR1 and CDR2 sequences are SGHKS and YYEKEE (reference sequence). CDR3: CASSPSEVRGYGYTF. The CDR3 nucleotides are TGTGCCAGCAGCCCCTCCGAGGTAAGGGGCTATGGCTACACCTTC.

The chain is built from TRBV12-3 or TRBV12-4 and TRBJ2-3; TRBD2 agrees at 10 bases. J lost 8 bases, V lost 5 bases, and 4 bases had no gene match. The CDR3 runs 13 residues. The CDR3 reads CASSSGGAGTQYF. The CDR3 coding sequence is TGTGCCAGCAGTAGCGGGGGGGCCGGTACGCAGTATTTT.

This clone was seen a handful of times. This sequence joins TRBV14 and TRBJ1-1; no reliable D call. Looked up from germline, CDR1 is SGHDN and CDR2 is FVKESK. The CDR3 is 13 residues long. V was cut by 4 bases and J by 0 bases, with 6 bases left in between. The CDR3 loop reads CASSPMMNTEAFF. DNA for the CDR3: TGTGCCAGCAGCCCTATGATGAACACTGAAGCTTTCTTT.

V gene TRBV25-1 combines with J gene TRBJ1-6; no reliable D call. CDR3 length: 15 amino acids. CDR1 and CDR2 (germline): MGHDK, SYGVNS. V was clipped by 7 bases and J by 0 bases, with 10 bases between them. The CDR3 region has the DNA TGTGCCAGCAAACTGACTAGCTCCTATAATTCACCCCTCCACTTT. As protein: CASKLTSSYNSPLHF.

V is TRBV12-5 and J is TRBJ1-6, with D perhaps TRBD1 (5 bases). The germline V gene encodes CDR1 LGHNT and CDR2 FRNRAP. Trimming took off 4 bases at V and 4 bases at J, with 11 bases between the two ends. The CDR3 consists of 15 residues. This CDR3 is CASGSGGAYNSPLHF. The CDR3, as DNA: TGTGCTAGTGGTTCGGGGGGTGCGTATAATTCACCCCTCCACTTT.

The chain uses TRBV4-3 and TRBJ2-6; possible D gene TRBD1, 5 bases. Trimming removed 1 base at V and 2 bases at J, with 9 bases between. Germline V gene sequence: CDR1 LGHNA, CDR2 YSLEER. The CDR3 length is 16 residues. The CDR3 nucleotides are TGCGCCAGCAGCCAAGGGAAGGGGACTGGGGCCAACGTCCTGACTTTC. It specifies CASSQGKGTGANVLTF.

The chain carries TRBV9 and TRBJ2-1; 9 bases line up with TRBD2. Germline values: CDR1 SGDLS, CDR2 YYNGEE. V dropped 4 bases and J dropped 8; count of bases not matched to a gene: 13. The CDR3 has 16 residues. This CDR3 reads CASSIPLAGGSYEQFF. CDR3 nucleotides: TGTGCCAGCAGCATACCCCTGGCGGGGGGGAGTTATGAGCAGTTCTTC.

The chain recombines TRBV5-6 with TRBJ2-6, with TRBD1 identical over 7 bases. The CDR3 loop spans 16 amino acids. CDR1 SGHDT and CDR2 YYEEEE come from the germline V gene. The V and J ends lost 1 base and 4 bases, in that order; junction bases with no gene match: 5. CDR3 loop: CASSLTGTVGANVLTF. The CDR3, as DNA: TGTGCCAGCAGCTTGACAGGGACAGTCGGGGCCAACGTCCTGACTTTC. Full variable domain (rest looked up from reference TRBV5-6 and TRBJ2-6): DAGVTQSPTHLIKTRGQQVTLRCSPKSGHDTVSWYQQALGQGPQFIFQYYEEEERQRGNFPDRFSGHQFPNYSSELNVNALLLGDSALYLCASSLTGTVGANVLTFGAGSRLTVL.

In DNA, the CDR3 is TGTGCCAGCAGCAGATACTATGAGACCCAGTACTTC. As protein: CASSRYYETQYF. The chain has TRBV5-6 and TRBJ2-5; D gene ambiguous. This CDR3 has 12 residues. Trimming took 4 bases from V and 5 from J, leaving 9 bases between them. Per germline, CDR1 SGHDT and CDR2 YYEEEE. The entire variable domain, with the rest obtained from reference TRBV5-6 and TRBJ2-5, is as follows: DAGVTQSPTHLIKTRGQQVTLRCSPKSGHDTVSWYQQALGQGPQFIFQYYEEEERQRGNFPDRFSGHQFPNYSSELNVNALLLGDSALYLCASSRYYETQYFGPGTRLLVL.

This chain joins TRBV4-1 and TRBJ1-5; D remains ambiguous. V lost 1 base and J lost 1, with 11 bases in between. Germline V gene data show CDR1 as MGHRA and CDR2 as YSYEKL. The CDR3 covers 16 residues. The CDR3 nucleotides are TGCGCCAGCAGCCAAGCGGGGTGGGGAAGCAATCAGCCCCAGCATTTT. Translated, it gives CASSQAGWGSNQPQHF.

This chain connects TRBV30 to TRBJ1-1; 7 bases are a match to TRBD1. The CDR3 contains 17 residues. V dropped 0 bases and J dropped 0; count of bases not matched to a gene: 10. CDR1 and CDR2 (germline): GTSNPN, SVGIG (reference sequence). The CDR3 nucleotides are TGTGCCTGGAGTGTATCGGGACAGCATTTTATGAACACTGAAGCTTTCTTT. It translates to CAWSVSGQHFMNTEAFF.

The V gene is TRBV5-1, the J gene TRBJ2-6, with a possible D match to TRBD2 (5 bases). Trimming pared 7 bases from V and 1 base from J, leaving 9 bases between. The germline V gene encodes CDR1 SGHRS and CDR2 YFSETQ. There are 14 residues in the CDR3. The CDR3 sequence: CASARGSGANVLTF. The CDR3 coding sequence is TGCGCCAGCGCCCGGGGTTCTGGGGCCAACGTCCTGACTTTC. Drawing the rest from reference TRBV5-1 and TRBJ2-6, the complete variable domain is KAGVTQTPRYLIKTRGQQVTLSCSPISGHRSVSWYQQTPGQGLQFLFEYFSETQRNKGNFPGRFSGRQFSNSRSEMNVSTLELGDSALYLCASARGSGANVLTFGAGSRLTVL.